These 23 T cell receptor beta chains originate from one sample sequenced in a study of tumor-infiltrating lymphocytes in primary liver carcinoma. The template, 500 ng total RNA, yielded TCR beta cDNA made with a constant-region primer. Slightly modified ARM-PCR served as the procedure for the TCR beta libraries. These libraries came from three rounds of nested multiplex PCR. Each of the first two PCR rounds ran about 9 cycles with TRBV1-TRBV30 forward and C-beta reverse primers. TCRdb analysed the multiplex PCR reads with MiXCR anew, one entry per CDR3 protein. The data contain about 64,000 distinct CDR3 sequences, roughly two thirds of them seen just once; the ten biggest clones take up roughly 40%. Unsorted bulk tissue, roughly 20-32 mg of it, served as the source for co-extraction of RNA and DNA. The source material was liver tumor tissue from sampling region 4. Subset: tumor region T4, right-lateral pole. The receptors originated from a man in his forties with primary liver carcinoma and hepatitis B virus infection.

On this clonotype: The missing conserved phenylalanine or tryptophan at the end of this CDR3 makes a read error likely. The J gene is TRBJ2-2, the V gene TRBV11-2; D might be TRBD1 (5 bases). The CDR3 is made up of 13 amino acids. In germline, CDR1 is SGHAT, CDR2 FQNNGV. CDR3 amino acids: CASGLTDTGELFI. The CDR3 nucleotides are TGTGCCAGCGGCTTGACGGACACTGGGGAGCTGTTTATT.

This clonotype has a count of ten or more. CDR3 residues: CASSTIEADEQYF. The CDR3 DNA reads as TGTGCCAGCAGCACTATCGAAGCGGACGAGCAGTACTTC. V and J are TRBV25-1 and TRBJ2-7; tentative D call: TRBD2 (5 bases). The germline V and J ends were trimmed by 6 bases and 5 bases, with 14 bases remaining between them. The germline CDR1 and CDR2 sequences are MGHDK and SYGVNS. The CDR3 runs to 13 residues.

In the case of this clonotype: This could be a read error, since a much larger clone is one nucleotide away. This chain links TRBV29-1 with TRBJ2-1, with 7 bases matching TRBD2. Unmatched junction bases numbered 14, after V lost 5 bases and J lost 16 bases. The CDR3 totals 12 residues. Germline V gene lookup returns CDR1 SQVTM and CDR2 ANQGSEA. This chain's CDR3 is CSVSHSSGTIFF. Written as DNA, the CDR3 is TGCAGCGTTTCTCACTCGTCTGGGACTATTTTCTTC.

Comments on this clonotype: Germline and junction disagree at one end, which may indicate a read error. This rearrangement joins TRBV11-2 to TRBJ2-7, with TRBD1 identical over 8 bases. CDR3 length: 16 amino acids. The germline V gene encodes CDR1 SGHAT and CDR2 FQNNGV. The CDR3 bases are TGTGCTAGCAGCTTATCAGGGGGCCCCTTTGACTACGAGCAATACTTC. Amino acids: CASSLSGGPFDYEQYF.

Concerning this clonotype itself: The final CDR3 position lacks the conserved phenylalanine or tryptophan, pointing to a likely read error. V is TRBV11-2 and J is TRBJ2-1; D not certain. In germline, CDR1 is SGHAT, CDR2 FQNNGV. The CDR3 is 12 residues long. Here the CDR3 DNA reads TGTGCTAGCAGCCCCTCCCGCAAAGAGCAGTTCTTA. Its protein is CASSPSRKEQFL.

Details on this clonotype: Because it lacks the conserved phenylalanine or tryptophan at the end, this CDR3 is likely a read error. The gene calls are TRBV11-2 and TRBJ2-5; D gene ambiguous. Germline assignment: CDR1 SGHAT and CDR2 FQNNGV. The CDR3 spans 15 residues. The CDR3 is CVSSFEWDQRETQYI. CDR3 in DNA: TGTGTCAGCAGCTTCGAGTGGGATCAGAGGGAGACCCAGTACATC.

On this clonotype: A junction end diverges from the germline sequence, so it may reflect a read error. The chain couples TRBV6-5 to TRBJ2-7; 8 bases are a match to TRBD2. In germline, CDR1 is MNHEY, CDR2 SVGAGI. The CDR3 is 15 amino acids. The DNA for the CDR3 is TGTGCCAGCAGCCCCTCTCCGTCTAGCGGGTACGAGCAGCACTTC. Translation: CASSPSPSSGYEQHF.

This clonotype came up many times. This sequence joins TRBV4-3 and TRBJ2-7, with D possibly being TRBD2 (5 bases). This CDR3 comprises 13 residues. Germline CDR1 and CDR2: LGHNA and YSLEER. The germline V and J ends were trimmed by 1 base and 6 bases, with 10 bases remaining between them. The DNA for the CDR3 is TGCGCCAGCAGCCAAGTTGGGGAGTCCGAGCAGTACTTC. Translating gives CASSQVGESEQYF.

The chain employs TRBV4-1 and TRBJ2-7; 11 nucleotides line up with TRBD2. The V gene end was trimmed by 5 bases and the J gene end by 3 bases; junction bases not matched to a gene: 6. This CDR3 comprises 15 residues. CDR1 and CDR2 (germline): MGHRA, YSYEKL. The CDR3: CASSYTSGSSYEQYF. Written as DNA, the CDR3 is TGCGCCAGCAGCTATACTAGCGGGAGTAGCTACGAGCAGTACTTC.

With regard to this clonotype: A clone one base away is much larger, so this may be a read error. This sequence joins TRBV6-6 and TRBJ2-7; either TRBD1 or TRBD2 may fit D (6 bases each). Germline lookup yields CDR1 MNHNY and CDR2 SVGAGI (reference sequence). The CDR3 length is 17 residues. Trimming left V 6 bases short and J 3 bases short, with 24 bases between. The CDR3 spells CASSPGLNREQNYEQYF. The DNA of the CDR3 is TGTGCCAGCAGCCCTGGACTAAACAGGGAGCAGAACTACGAGCAGTACTTC.

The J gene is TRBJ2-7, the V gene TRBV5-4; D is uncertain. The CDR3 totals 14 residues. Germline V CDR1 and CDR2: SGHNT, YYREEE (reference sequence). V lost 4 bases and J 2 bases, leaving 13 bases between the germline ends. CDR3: CASSPRDFPYEQYF. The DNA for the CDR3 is TGTGCCAGCAGCCCAAGAGACTTCCCCTACGAGCAGTACTTC.

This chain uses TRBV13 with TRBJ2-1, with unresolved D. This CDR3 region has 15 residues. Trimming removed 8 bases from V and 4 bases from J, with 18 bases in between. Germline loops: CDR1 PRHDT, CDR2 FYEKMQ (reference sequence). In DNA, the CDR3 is TGTGCCAGCTGCGACGAGTTAAGCTCTTACAATGAGCAGTTCTTC. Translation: CASCDELSSYNEQFF.

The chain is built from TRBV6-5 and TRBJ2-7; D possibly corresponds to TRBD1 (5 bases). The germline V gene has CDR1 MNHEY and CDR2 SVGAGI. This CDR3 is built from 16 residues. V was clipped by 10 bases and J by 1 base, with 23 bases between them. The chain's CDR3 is CAIRKSASGFSYEQYV. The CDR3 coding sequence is TGTGCCATCAGGAAGAGTGCTTCAGGGTTTTCCTACGAGCAGTACGTC.

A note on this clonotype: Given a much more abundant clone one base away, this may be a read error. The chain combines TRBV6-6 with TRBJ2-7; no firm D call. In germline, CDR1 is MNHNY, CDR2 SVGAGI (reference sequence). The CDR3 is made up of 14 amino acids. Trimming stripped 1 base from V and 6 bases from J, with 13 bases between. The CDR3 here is CASSYYGRFGEQYF. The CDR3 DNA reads TGTGCCAGCAGTTACTATGGCAGGTTCGGCGAGCAGTACTTC.

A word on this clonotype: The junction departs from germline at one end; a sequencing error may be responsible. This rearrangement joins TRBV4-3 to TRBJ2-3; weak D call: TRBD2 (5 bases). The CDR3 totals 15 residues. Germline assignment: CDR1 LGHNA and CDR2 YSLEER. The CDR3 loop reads CASIQEGSRADTQYF. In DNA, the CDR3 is TGCGCCAGCATCCAAGAGGGTAGCCGAGCAGATACGCAGTATTTT.

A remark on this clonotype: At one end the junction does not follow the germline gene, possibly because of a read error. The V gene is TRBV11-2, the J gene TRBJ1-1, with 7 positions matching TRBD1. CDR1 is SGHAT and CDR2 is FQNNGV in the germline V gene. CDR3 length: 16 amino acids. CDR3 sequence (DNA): TGTGCCGGCAGTCCATCCAGGGGGTTGGTGAACACCGAAGCTTTCTTT. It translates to CAGSPSRGLVNTEAFF.

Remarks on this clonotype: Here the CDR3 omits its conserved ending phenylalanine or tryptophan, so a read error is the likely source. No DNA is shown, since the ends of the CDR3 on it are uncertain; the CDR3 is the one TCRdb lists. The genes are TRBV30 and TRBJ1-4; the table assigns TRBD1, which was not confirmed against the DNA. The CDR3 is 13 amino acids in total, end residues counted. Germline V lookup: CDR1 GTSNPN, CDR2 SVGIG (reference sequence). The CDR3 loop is CACLDRPREELLL.

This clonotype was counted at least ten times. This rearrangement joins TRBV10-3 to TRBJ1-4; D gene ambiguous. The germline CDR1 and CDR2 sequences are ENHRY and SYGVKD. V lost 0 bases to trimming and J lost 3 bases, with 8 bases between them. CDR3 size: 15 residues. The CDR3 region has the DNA TGTGCCATCAGTGAGTCCCGGGAATCTAATGAAAAACTGTTTTTT. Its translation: CAISESRESNEKLFF.

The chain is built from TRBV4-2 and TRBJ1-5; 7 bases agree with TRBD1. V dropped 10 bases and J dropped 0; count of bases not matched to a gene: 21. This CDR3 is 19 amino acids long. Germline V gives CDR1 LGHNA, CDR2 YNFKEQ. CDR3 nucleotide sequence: TGTGCCATGAGCCAAGGGGAGGGGTTGGGACAGCTTAGCAATCAGCCCCAGCATTTT. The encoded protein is CAMSQGEGLGQLSNQPQHF.

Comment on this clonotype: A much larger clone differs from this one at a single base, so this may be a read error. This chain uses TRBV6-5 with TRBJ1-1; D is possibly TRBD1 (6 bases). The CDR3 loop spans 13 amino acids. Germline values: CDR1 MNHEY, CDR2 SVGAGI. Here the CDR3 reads CSSSYNGGTETFF. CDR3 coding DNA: TGTTCCAGCAGTTACAATGGGGGCACTGAAACTTTCTTT.

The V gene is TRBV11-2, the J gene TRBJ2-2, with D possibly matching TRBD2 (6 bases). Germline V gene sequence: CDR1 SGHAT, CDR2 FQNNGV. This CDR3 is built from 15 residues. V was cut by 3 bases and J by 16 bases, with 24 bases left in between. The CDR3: CASSFAGSNTWETFF. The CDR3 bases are TGTGCCAGCAGCTTTGCGGGATCGAACACCTGGGAGACGTTTTTT.

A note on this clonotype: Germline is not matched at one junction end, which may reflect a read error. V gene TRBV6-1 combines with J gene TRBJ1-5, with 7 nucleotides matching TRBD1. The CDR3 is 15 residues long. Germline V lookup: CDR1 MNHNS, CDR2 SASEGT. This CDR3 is CASSVTGAFNQPHYF. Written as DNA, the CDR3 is TGTGCCAGCAGTGTCACAGGGGCCTTCAATCAGCCACACTATTTT.

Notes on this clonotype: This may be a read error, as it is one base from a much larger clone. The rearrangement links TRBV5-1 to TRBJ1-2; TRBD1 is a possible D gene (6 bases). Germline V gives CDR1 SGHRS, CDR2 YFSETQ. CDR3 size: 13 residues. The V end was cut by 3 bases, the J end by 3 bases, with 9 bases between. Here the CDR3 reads CASSYRVDYGYTF. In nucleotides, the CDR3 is TGCGCCAGCAGCTACAGGGTGGACTATGGCTACACCTTC.